These 28 T cell receptor beta chains originate from one sample sequenced in a study of T cell clonality in common variable immunodeficiency. These receptors' targets are unknown. Only in-frame clones appear in the TCRdb table, and some are missing; sequencing was by immunoSEQ multiplex PCR. This repertoire holds nearly 20,000 clones, and none appear only once. The study's findings and limits: In common variable immunodeficiency, TCR beta chains reportedly carried fewer deletions and N-nucleotide insertions.

The sample taken for sequencing was peripheral blood mononuclear cells. Receptors originate from a human donor with common variable immunodeficiency.

Worth noting for this clone: The DNA ends 3 residues before the CDR3 does, and the rest of the CDR3 is filled in from the germline J gene. The chain has TRBV20-1 and TRBJ2-1, with D possibly being TRBD2 (6 bases). This CDR3 has 13 amino acids. V shed 5 bases and J shed 4 bases, with 12 bases lying between them. Germline CDR1 reads DFQATT; CDR2 reads SNEGSKA (reference sequence). CDR3 sequence reads: CSAPRAGYNEQFF. The CDR3 bases that were read are TGCAGTGCTCCCCGGGCGGGGTACAATGAG.

At least ten counts were recorded for this clone. The read terminates 3 residues before the CDR3 end, so the remaining end is supplied by the germline J gene. J is TRBJ2-7 and V is TRBV6-1; TRBD1 aligns across 8 bases. The germline V gene encodes CDR1 MNHNS and CDR2 SASEGT. The CDR3 runs to 16 residues. Trimming cost V 4 bases and J 2 bases; bases outside gene matches: 10. The sequenced CDR3 bases are TGTGCCAGCAGTGCGACTGACAGGGGCGCTACCTACGAG. It is translated as CASSATDRGATYE. The complete CDR3 sequence is CASSATDRGATYEQYF.

In this sample, this clone turned up a few times. From the germline J gene comes the end of the CDR3, since the read stops 3 residues before it. This chain connects TRBV11-2 to TRBJ1-3, with 9 bases fitting TRBD1. Germline trimming cut 1 base from V and 9 bases from J; bases unmatched to any gene: 1. Germline V gives CDR1 SGHAT, CDR2 FQNNGV. CDR3 length equals 13 residues. This CDR3 is CASSLGQGGTIYF. The CDR3 bases that were read are TGTGCCAGCAGCTTAGGACAGGGGGGCACC. The complete variable domain, with remaining parts taken from reference TRBV11-2 and TRBJ1-3, reads EAGVAQSPRYKIIEKRQSVAFWCNPISGHATLYWYQQILGQGPKLLIQFQNNGVVDDSQLPKDRFSAERLKGVDSTLKIQPAKLEDSAVYLCASSLGQGGTIYFGEGSWLTVV.

This clone was seen a handful of times. From the germline J gene comes the end of the CDR3, since the read stops 3 residues before it. The chain uses TRBV25-1 and TRBJ2-1, with TRBD2 matching 9 bases. The CDR3 has 16 amino acids. Germline V gene lookup returns CDR1 MGHDK and CDR2 SYGVNS. The J segment lost 9 bases and the V segment lost 7 bases, leaving 16 bases of the junction unmatched. CDR3 sequence reads: CASTESSRGRVGEQFF. CDR3 DNA, as far as it was read: TGTGCCAGCACCGAAAGTTCTCGCGGGAGGGTGGGTGAG.

In this sample, this clone turned up many times. The read stops 3 residues short of the end of the CDR3; the missing end is completed from the germline J gene. The rearrangement links TRBV4-1 to TRBJ2-7; 10 bases line up with TRBD1. There are 16 residues in the CDR3. Trimming cost V 5 bases and J 3 bases; bases outside gene matches: 10. Germline CDR1 reads MGHRA; CDR2 reads YSYEKL. CDR3 residues: CASSFIPGQGFYEQYF. The CDR3 bases that were read are TGCGCCAGCAGCTTTATTCCGGGACAGGGGTTCTACGAG.

This clone was seen repeatedly, ten times or more. The read ends 3 residues shy of where the CDR3 ends; the end is completed using the germline J gene. The chain couples TRBV18 to TRBJ1-2; D is unclear. This CDR3 is 16 amino acids long. V lost 10 bases, J lost 1 base, and 22 bases lay in between. The germline V gene encodes CDR1 KGHSH and CDR2 LQKENI. Here the CDR3 reads CATKEAADQNNYGYTF. The part of the CDR3 DNA that was read is TGTGCCACCAAGGAGGCGGCAGACCAGAATAACTATGGC.

Many counts were recorded for this clone. CDR3 in amino acids: CASSAPGQAATYEQYF. The DNA read from the CDR3 is TGCGCCAGCAGTGCCCCGGGACAGGCCGCAACCTACGAG. This chain connects TRBV10-1 to TRBJ2-7; 8 bases agree with TRBD1. The observed sequence ends 3 residues before the CDR3 terminus, with the missing tail filled in from the germline J gene. Germline-derived CDR1 and CDR2 are WNHNN and SYGVQD (reference sequence). The CDR3 runs to 16 residues. J was trimmed by 2 bases and V by 4 bases; bases with no gene match: 10.

This clone has at least ten counts. From the germline J gene comes the end of the CDR3, since the read stops 3 residues before it. The J gene is TRBJ2-5, the V gene TRBV2; 9 bases match TRBD2. The trim removed 8 bases at V and 1 base at J, leaving 11 bases unmatched. The CDR3 loop spans 16 amino acids. CDR1 SNHLY and CDR2 FYNNEI come from the germline V gene. The part of the CDR3 DNA that was read is TGTGCCAGCGGAGTTTTTGGGCGGGAGGGCCAAGAGACC. This codes for CASGVFGREGQET. The full CDR3 protein reads CASGVFGREGQETQYF.

Note on this clone: With the read ending 3 residues before the CDR3 end, the germline J gene is used to fill in that end. This rearrangement joins TRBV18 to TRBJ2-2; the D gene is possibly TRBD2 (6 bases). The CDR3 runs to 12 residues. Trimming shortened V by 11 bases and J by 0 bases, and 7 bases separated the two germline ends. Germline V lookup: CDR1 KGHSH, CDR2 LQKENI. This chain's CDR3 is CAGGANTGELFF. The CDR3 bases that were read are TGTGCCGGAGGGGCGAACACCGGGGAG.

This clone has ten or more counts. The observed sequence ends 3 residues before the CDR3 terminus, with the missing tail filled in from the germline J gene. V is TRBV19 and J is TRBJ1-1; 7 bases fit TRBD1. The CDR3 length is 14 residues. Germline CDR1 reads LNHDA; CDR2 reads SQIVND (reference sequence). V dropped 5 bases and J dropped 5; count of bases not matched to a gene: 8. The CDR3: CASSSPGQRTEAFF. The DNA read from the CDR3 is TGTGCCAGTAGTTCGCCGGGACAGAGGACTGAA.

At least ten counts were recorded for this clone. The read halts 3 residues ahead of the CDR3 end, with the missing end drawn from the germline J gene. The genes are TRBV7-9 and TRBJ2-5, with 9 positions matching TRBD1. The CDR3 runs to 15 residues. Germline V CDR1 and CDR2: SEHNR, FQNEAQ (reference sequence). The V gene end was trimmed by 5 bases and the J gene end by 4 bases; junction bases not matched to a gene: 8. The CDR3 sequence is CASSPRDRVGETQYF. The sequenced CDR3 bases are TGTGCCAGCAGCCCGAGGGACAGGGTAGGAGAGACC.

By share of the sample, this clone is medium-sized. The observed sequence ends 3 residues before the CDR3 terminus, with the missing tail filled in from the germline J gene. The chain joins TRBV20-1 to TRBJ2-3; 8 nucleotides line up with TRBD1. The CDR3 contains 13 residues. The V gene end was trimmed by 3 bases and the J gene end by 2 bases; junction bases not matched to a gene: 1. Germline CDR1 reads DFQATT; CDR2 reads SNEGSKA (reference sequence). CDR3 loop: CSARQGATDTQYF. The CDR3 DNA, read in part, is TGCAGTGCTAGGCAGGGGGCCACAGATACG.

This clone has a count of ten or more. The DNA ends 3 residues before the CDR3 does, and the rest of the CDR3 is filled in from the germline J gene. V and J are TRBV4-2 and TRBJ2-7, with 8 bases that match TRBD1. Trimming cost V 5 bases and J 4 bases; bases outside gene matches: 10. Germline V gene data show CDR1 as LGHNA and CDR2 as YNFKEQ. The length of the CDR3 is 15 residues. This chain's CDR3 is CASSAEQGGEYEQYF. The covered CDR3 bases are TGTGCCAGCAGCGCGGAACAGGGGGGAGAATACGAG.

In its sample, this clone was seen a few times. The read finishes 3 residues shy of the CDR3 end, and the germline J gene is used to complete it. The chain links TRBV20-1 to TRBJ2-5, with TRBD2 matching 12 bases. In germline, CDR1 is DFQATT, CDR2 SNEGSKA (reference sequence). There are 17 residues in the CDR3. The ends lost 2 bases at V and 4 bases at J; junction bases unmatched: 11. Partial CDR3 DNA: TGCAGTGCTAGACTGACTAGCGGGAGAGCTTTATTAGAGACC. Translated: CSARLTSGRALLET. The whole CDR3 region reads CSARLTSGRALLETQYF.

Ten or more counts support this clone. The read is 3 residues too short to cover the CDR3 end, so that end is filled in from the germline J gene. The J gene is TRBJ1-2, the V gene TRBV10-3; no clear D gene. Germline V gene sequence: CDR1 ENHRY, CDR2 SYGVKD. Trimming removed 3 bases at V and 2 bases at J, with 10 bases between. This CDR3 is 14 amino acids long. CDR3 protein: CAISDPPVNYGYTF. The part of the CDR3 DNA that was read is TGTGCCATCAGTGACCCCCCCGTGAACTATGGC.

This clone came up many times. The sequenced fragment ends 3 residues before the CDR3 boundary, so the rest is inferred from the germline J gene. The chain has TRBV20-1 and TRBJ2-2; D not resolved. V was shortened by 4 bases and J by 4 bases, with 16 bases between the two germline ends. The length of the CDR3 is 15 residues. The V gene's germline CDR1 is DFQATT and CDR2 SNEGSKA (reference sequence). Incomplete CDR3 DNA: TGCAGTGCTAAGGCCGGGTCGAGGAGCACCGGGGAG. Protein sequence: CSAKAGSRSTGE. In full, the CDR3 is CSAKAGSRSTGELFF.

This clone was recorded many times. The read comes to an end 3 residues before the CDR3 does, leaving the germline J gene to fill in the end. The rearrangement joins TRBV18 to TRBJ2-1; 7 nucleotides align to TRBD2. Germline CDR1 and CDR2: KGHSH and LQKENI. The CDR3 sequence is 17 residues long. J was trimmed by 0 bases and V by 0 bases; bases with no gene match: 5. CDR3 bases read: TGTGCCAGCTCACCACCACTAGCGACTCGCTCCTACAATGAG. This encodes CASSPPLATRSYNE. Given in full, the CDR3 is CASSPPLATRSYNEQFF.

This clone was recorded at least ten times. Read coverage stops 3 residues before the CDR3 terminus; the germline J gene supplies the remainder. The gene calls are TRBV2 and TRBJ2-1; 12 bases are a match to TRBD1. J gave up 5 bases and V 3 bases, and 2 bases lay outside the gene matches. CDR3 size: 15 residues. Germline CDR1 is SNHLY and CDR2 is FYNNEI. Partial CDR3 DNA: TGTGCCAGCAGTGACCGGGACAGGGGGCACAATGAG. It encodes CASSDRDRGHNE. The complete CDR3 sequence is CASSDRDRGHNEQFF.

This clone has just a few counts. The CDR3 is cut off 3 residues early in the read; its end comes from the germline J gene. The chain carries TRBV11-2 and TRBJ1-4, with a weak D call TRBD1 (6 bases). The CDR3 runs to 14 residues. V lost 4 bases to trimming and J lost 4 bases, with 10 bases between them. CDR1 and CDR2 (germline): SGHAT, FQNNGV. The CDR3 sequence: CASSSTGDNEKLFF. The part of the CDR3 DNA that was read is TGTGCCAGCAGCTCGACAGGAGATAATGAAAAA.

This clone was found many times. The junction departs from germline at one end; a sequencing error may be responsible. The read terminates 3 residues ahead of where the CDR3 ends, so the germline J gene completes it. Other nucleotide sequences from this sample produce the same CDR3. The V gene is TRBV5-1, the J gene TRBJ2-1, with 7 bases fitting TRBD1. This CDR3 spans 14 amino acids. In germline, CDR1 is SGHRS, CDR2 YFSETQ. The sequenced part of the CDR3 DNA is TGCGCTAGCAGCTTACAGGGGAATGGGAATGAG. It yields the protein CASSLQGNGNE. The CDR3 in its entirety is CASSLQGNGNEQFF.

This clone was detected many times. The observed sequence ends 3 residues before the CDR3 terminus, with the missing tail filled in from the germline J gene. This chain joins TRBV28 and TRBJ1-5; TRBD1 matches at 10 bases. The germline V gene has CDR1 MDHEN and CDR2 SYDVKM. This CDR3 region has 16 residues. The V and J ends lost 3 bases and 5 bases, in that order; junction bases with no gene match: 7. The CDR3 bases that were read are TGTGCCAGCAGTTTTGGGATGGGACAGGGGTATCAGCCC. This translates into CASSFGMGQGYQP. The complete CDR3 reads CASSFGMGQGYQPQHF.

This clone was counted at least ten times. The read ends 3 residues early relative to the CDR3; the germline J gene fills the gap. V usage is TRBV20-1 and J usage is TRBJ1-5; 10 bases agree with TRBD1. Germline V lookup: CDR1 DFQATT, CDR2 SNEGSKA (reference sequence). J was trimmed by 6 bases and V by 5 bases; bases with no gene match: 13. This CDR3 is 16 amino acids long. The chain's CDR3 is CSALKSSTGGGQPQHF. Incomplete CDR3 DNA: TGCAGTGCTCTTAAAAGCTCGACAGGGGGCGGTCAGCCC.

This clone was detected ten times or more. The read finishes 3 residues shy of the CDR3 end, and the germline J gene is used to complete it. This sequence joins TRBV19 and TRBJ2-1; the D gene is possibly TRBD1 (6 bases). Trimming took off 3 bases at V and 4 bases at J, with 10 bases between the two ends. The CDR3 is 14 residues long. CDR1 is LNHDA and CDR2 is SQIVND in the germline V gene (reference sequence). CDR3 DNA (partial): TGTGCCAGTAGTATGGGACACGGGTACAATGAG. Translation gives CASSMGHGYNE. The full-length CDR3 reads as CASSMGHGYNEQFF.

This clone is medium-sized. The CDR3 reads CATSSLRASGANVLTF. Incomplete CDR3 DNA: TGTGCCACCAGCAGTCTGAGGGCATCTGGGGCCAACGTC. This rearrangement joins TRBV15 to TRBJ2-6; D possibly corresponds to TRBD2 (5 bases). The read comes to an end 3 residues before the CDR3 does, leaving the germline J gene to fill in the end. The CDR3 has 16 residues. Germline V gene lookup returns CDR1 LNHNV and CDR2 YYDKDF (reference sequence). V was clipped by 3 bases and J by 1 base, with 10 bases between them.

The sample holds a few counts of this clone. The read comes to an end 3 residues before the CDR3 does, leaving the germline J gene to fill in the end. The V gene is TRBV19, the J gene TRBJ1-5; D is possibly TRBD1 (6 bases). CDR3 length: 14 residues. Germline V gene lookup returns CDR1 LNHDA and CDR2 SQIVND (reference sequence). V was trimmed by 7 bases and J by 2 bases, leaving 12 bases between them. The part of the CDR3 DNA that was read is TGTGCCAGTAAAGGGGGGGGTGGCAATCAGCCC. As protein: CASKGGGGNQP. The entire CDR3 sequence reads CASKGGGGNQPQHF. Using reference TRBV19 and TRBJ1-5 for the parts outside the CDR3, the full variable domain is DGGITQSPKYLFRKEGQNVTLSCEQNLNHDAMYWYRQDPGQGLRLIYYSQIVNDFQKGDIAEGYSVSREKKESFPLTVTSAQKNPTAFYLCASKGGGGNQPQHFGDGTRLSIL.

This clone has ten or more counts. The read terminates 3 residues before the CDR3 end, so the remaining end is supplied by the germline J gene. The chain couples TRBV6-1 to TRBJ2-1, with 7 bases aligning to TRBD1. The CDR3 length is 15 residues. Germline-derived CDR1 and CDR2 are MNHNS and SASEGT. Unmatched junction bases numbered 9, after V lost 3 bases and J lost 7 bases. The covered CDR3 bases are TGTGCCAGCAGTGAGGGACAGCCTTTGGGAAATGAG. Translated: CASSEGQPLGNE. The entire CDR3 protein reads CASSEGQPLGNEQFF.

This clone was seen repeatedly, ten times or more. The DNA ends 3 residues before the CDR3 does, and the rest of the CDR3 is filled in from the germline J gene. The rearrangement links TRBV19 to TRBJ2-1; 9 bases are shared with TRBD1. V gave up 4 bases and J gave up 7 bases; unmatched junction bases: 8. Germline CDR1 reads LNHDA; CDR2 reads SQIVND (reference sequence). The CDR3 is made up of 15 amino acids. The sequenced CDR3 bases are TGTGCCAGTAGTACACAGGGGGCTAGGGGTAATGAG. It codes for CASSTQGARGNE. From start to end, the CDR3 is CASSTQGARGNEQFF. The entire variable domain, with the rest obtained from reference TRBV19 and TRBJ2-1, is as follows: DGGITQSPKYLFRKEGQNVTLSCEQNLNHDAMYWYRQDPGQGLRLIYYSQIVNDFQKGDIAEGYSVSREKKESFPLTVTSAQKNPTAFYLCASSTQGARGNEQFFGPGTRLTVL.

This clone showed up just a few times. Sequencing ends 3 residues short of the CDR3 end; the germline J gene provides the rest. The chain recombines TRBV20-1 with TRBJ2-7; TRBD1 matches at 9 bases. V was clipped by 6 bases and J by 3 bases; unmatched bases: 12. This CDR3 is built from 15 residues. Looked up from germline, CDR1 is DFQATT and CDR2 is SNEGSKA (reference sequence). CDR3 DNA (partial): TGCAGTGCGACTTCCGGGACAGGGAATAGCTACGAG. Translation: CSATSGTGNSYE. The whole CDR3 protein is CSATSGTGNSYEQYF.